This T cell receptor (beta chain) was sequenced in a study of type 1 and type 2 diabetes patients. Turning to the study itself: From PBMCs, CD4+ and CD8+ T cells were isolated by magnetic microbeads. Across the study, some 20 million paired-end reads were produced.

CDR3 length: 13 amino acids. Germline V CDR1 and CDR2: MNHNY, SVGAGI (reference sequence). The germline V and J ends were trimmed by 5 bases and 6 bases, with 12 bases remaining between them. In this sample, this clonotype turned up a few times. Amplification started from genomic DNA. Amplification of the beta chain CDR3 used 30 forward and 13 reverse multiplex primers. TCRdb re-derived calls from the multiplex PCR reads in MiXCR, one entry per CDR3 protein. The sample holds more than 250,000 distinct CDR3 sequences, around 47% seen once. The TCR comes from a man in his late teens or twenties with type 2 diabetes. V and J are TRBV6-6 and TRBJ2-3; D is unclear. Material: peripheral blood mononuclear cells (PBMCs). The CDR3 spells CASSVTERDTQYF. In DNA, the CDR3 is TGTGCCAGCAGTGTTACGGAGAGGGATACGCAGTATTTT.